What follows are 14 T cell receptor beta chains derived from one specimen sequenced in a study of T cell responses to AZD1222 COVID-19 vaccine. The assay was immunoSEQ multiplex PCR, and TCRdb's table has in-frame clones only and misses some. In the table there are about 150,000 clones, approximately 90% of which are singletons. Material: peripheral blood, obtained on day 0 of AZD1222 vaccination. These receptors were obtained from an adult in good health.

The chain combines TRBV10-3 with TRBJ1-3; D is unclear. The V and J ends lost 3 bases and 0 bases respectively, with 9 bases between them. This CDR3 comprises 15 residues. Germline V lookup: CDR1 ENHRY, CDR2 SYGVKD. The CDR3 loop is CAISDSSVSGNTIYF. CDR3 nucleotide sequence: TGTGCCATCAGTGACAGCTCGGTCTCTGGAAACACCATATATTTT.

V and J are TRBV7-3 and TRBJ2-7, with 9 bases lining up with TRBD2. V was clipped by 5 bases and J by 5 bases; unmatched bases: 13. Germline V gene sequence: CDR1 SGHTA, CDR2 FQGTGA. The CDR3 is made up of 16 amino acids. CDR3 sequence reads: CASSPHGSGSLDEQYF. Written as DNA, the CDR3 is TGTGCCAGCAGCCCACACGGTAGCGGGAGTCTCGACGAGCAGTACTTC.

The V call is TRBV28, the J call TRBJ2-5; TRBD1 agrees at 7 bases. J lost 3 bases, V lost 4 bases, and 11 bases had no gene match. The CDR3 runs to 16 residues. Germline assignment: CDR1 MDHEN and CDR2 SYDVKM. The CDR3 here is CASSSPGTADEETQYF. Written as DNA, the CDR3 is TGTGCCAGCAGTTCGCCCGGGACAGCGGACGAAGAGACCCAGTACTTC.

This sequence joins TRBV7-2 and TRBJ2-1, with 9 bases lining up with TRBD2. CDR3 size: 15 residues. The V gene end was trimmed by 4 bases and the J gene end by 10 bases; junction bases not matched to a gene: 11. Per germline, CDR1 SGHTA and CDR2 FQGNSA. The CDR3 DNA reads as TGTGCCAGCAGCTCACCGGGACTAGCACGAAAAGAGCAGTTCTTC. It translates to CASSSPGLARKEQFF.

The rearrangement joins TRBV28 to TRBJ2-7; no reliable D call. The germline V gene encodes CDR1 MDHEN and CDR2 SYDVKM. Trimming removed 3 bases at V and 2 bases at J, with 11 bases between. The CDR3 length is 14 residues. CDR3 DNA: TGTGCCAGCAGTTTCCGCAGGCCACCCTACGAGCAGTACTTC. It specifies CASSFRRPPYEQYF.

This clone was found once. The V and J genes are TRBV6-5 and TRBJ1-3; TRBD1 agrees at 7 bases. V was clipped by 6 bases and J by 2 bases; unmatched bases: 7. Germline assignment: CDR1 MNHEY and CDR2 SVGAGI. The CDR3 extends over 15 amino acids. This CDR3 reads CASSSTGVAGNTIYF. DNA of the CDR3: TGTGCCAGCAGCTCAACAGGGGTCGCTGGAAACACCATATATTTT.

This clone was picked up one time. The genes are TRBV24-1 and TRBJ2-5, with 7 bases aligning to TRBD2. The CDR3 length is 17 residues. Trimming took 4 bases from V and 1 from J; bases not matched to a gene: 11. Germline CDR1 KGHDR, CDR2 SFDVKD. This CDR3 reads CATSDPGRGEIQETQYF. The CDR3 bases are TGTGCCACCAGTGACCCAGGTCGGGGGGAGATCCAAGAGACCCAGTACTTC.

This chain uses TRBV10-3 with TRBJ2-7; 9 bases are a match to TRBD1. Germline CDR1 is ENHRY and CDR2 is SYGVKD. J gave up 0 bases and V 4 bases, and 1 base lay outside the gene matches. The CDR3 runs 14 residues. The CDR3 loop is CAISVGQGSYEQYF. DNA for the CDR3: TGTGCCATCAGTGTGGGACAGGGCTCCTACGAGCAGTACTTC.

The gene calls are TRBV28 and TRBJ2-3; 12 bases fit TRBD2. In germline, CDR1 is MDHEN, CDR2 SYDVKM. The CDR3 totals 17 residues. Trimming cost V 4 bases and J 0 bases; bases outside gene matches: 5. DNA for the CDR3: TGTGCCAGCAGTTCGCGGACTAGCGGGGTTAGCACAGATACGCAGTATTTT. This sequence encodes CASSSRTSGVSTDTQYF.

The chain joins TRBV5-8 to TRBJ1-2; maybe TRBD1 (6 bases). CDR1 SGHTS and CDR2 YDEGEE come from the germline V gene. This CDR3 spans 14 amino acids. The V gene lost 0 bases and the J gene lost 2 bases, with 8 bases spanning the gap. The DNA for the CDR3 is TGTGCCAGCAGCTTGGGGACAGCGAACTATGGCTACACCTTC. As protein: CASSLGTANYGYTF.

The V gene is TRBV7-3, the J gene TRBJ1-2; 8 positions agree with TRBD1. The CDR3 spans 14 residues. The V segment lost 5 bases and the J segment 5 bases; nucleotides outside the gene matches: 7. Germline V gives CDR1 SGHTA, CDR2 FQGTGA. The CDR3 DNA sequence: TGTGCCAGCAGCAAAGGACAGGGAGCGTATGGCTACACCTTC. Protein: CASSKGQGAYGYTF. Supplemented by reference TRBV7-3 and TRBJ1-2, the full variable domain reads GAGVSQTPSNKVTEKGKYVELRCDPISGHTALYWYRQSLGQGPEFLIYFQGTGAADDSGLPNDRFFAVRPEGSVSTLKIQRTERGDSAVYLCASSKGQGAYGYTFGSGTRLTVV.

The chain is built from TRBV13 and TRBJ2-5, with 7 bases lining up with TRBD1. The CDR3 sequence is 14 residues long. Per germline, CDR1 PRHDT and CDR2 FYEKMQ (reference sequence). The V segment lost 5 bases and the J segment 3 bases; nucleotides outside the gene matches: 6. The CDR3 nucleotides are TGTGCCAGCAGCGGAAGGACAGGAAAAGAGACCCAGTACTTC. Translated, it gives CASSGRTGKETQYF. Full variable domain (missing parts from reference TRBV13 and TRBJ2-5): AAGVIQSPRHLIKEKRETATLKCYPIPRHDTVYWYQQGPGQDPQFLISFYEKMQSDKGSIPDRFSAQQFSDYHSELNMSSLELGDSALYFCASSGRTGKETQYFGPGTRLLVL.

This clone turned up a few times. The J gene is TRBJ2-1, the V gene TRBV11-3; D is undetermined. The CDR3 is 14 amino acids. Trimming left V 1 base short and J 0 bases short, with 4 bases between. CDR1 and CDR2 from the germline V gene are SGHNT and YENEEA. CDR3 sequence (DNA): TGTGCCAGCAGCTTAGGGGGCTCCTACAATGAGCAGTTCTTC. This gives the protein CASSLGGSYNEQFF.

Remarks on this clone: Other DNA sequences within the sample encode an identical CDR3. The chain couples TRBV13 to TRBJ2-7; 8 bases line up with TRBD2. The CDR3 is 14 residues long. Trimming took 7 bases from V and 5 from J; bases not matched to a gene: 10. CDR1 is PRHDT, CDR2 FYEKMQ, per germline (reference sequence). The CDR3 sequence: CASKNPRTSHEQYF. The CDR3 DNA is TGTGCCAGCAAAAACCCCCGGACTAGCCACGAGCAGTACTTC. Full variable domain (missing parts from reference TRBV13 and TRBJ2-7): AAGVIQSPRHLIKEKRETATLKCYPIPRHDTVYWYQQGPGQDPQFLISFYEKMQSDKGSIPDRFSAQQFSDYHSELNMSSLELGDSALYFCASKNPRTSHEQYFGPGTRLTVT.